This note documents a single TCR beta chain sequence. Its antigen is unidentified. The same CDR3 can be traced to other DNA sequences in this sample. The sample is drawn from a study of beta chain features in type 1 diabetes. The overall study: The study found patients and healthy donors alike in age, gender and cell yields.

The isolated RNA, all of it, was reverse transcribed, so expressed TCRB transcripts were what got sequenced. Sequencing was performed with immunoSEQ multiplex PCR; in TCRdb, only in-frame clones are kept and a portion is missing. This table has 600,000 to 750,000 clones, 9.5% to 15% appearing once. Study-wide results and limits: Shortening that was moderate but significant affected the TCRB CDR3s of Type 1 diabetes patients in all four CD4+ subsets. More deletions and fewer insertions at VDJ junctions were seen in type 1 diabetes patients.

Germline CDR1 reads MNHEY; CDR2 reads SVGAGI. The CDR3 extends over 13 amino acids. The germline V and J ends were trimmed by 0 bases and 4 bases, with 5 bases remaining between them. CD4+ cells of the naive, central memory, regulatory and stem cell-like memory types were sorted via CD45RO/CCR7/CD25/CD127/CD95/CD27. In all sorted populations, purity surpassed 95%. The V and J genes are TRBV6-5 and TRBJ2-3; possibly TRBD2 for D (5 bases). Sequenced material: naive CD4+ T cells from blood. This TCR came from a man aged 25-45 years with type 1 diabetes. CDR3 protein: CASSYSSADTQYF. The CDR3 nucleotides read TGTGCCAGCAGTTACTCTAGCGCAGATACGCAGTATTTT.